This T cell receptor (beta chain) was recovered during a study of T cell responses to AZD1222 COVID-19 vaccine. Study-wide results and caveats: White British ancestry dominated among donors, who included more females, and clonal diversity was possibly underestimated. CD4 TCRs covered the whole spike, strongest at regions 160-218 and 743-854.

Repertoires were generated with immunoSEQ multiplex PCR, while TCRdb's copy carries only in-frame clones and drops some. The table shows 150,000 to 180,000 clones, with roughly 90% occurring only once. V lost 1 base to trimming and J lost 3 bases, with 9 bases between them. This CDR3 is 14 amino acids long. Germline V CDR1 and CDR2: SGHNT, YYREEE (reference sequence). This clone was seen only once. Its matching antigen is unknown. The receptor was derived from an adult in good health. Sequences were derived from peripheral blood, sampled on day 0 of MenACWY control vaccination. V and J are TRBV5-4 and TRBJ2-3; D is perhaps TRBD2 (7 bases). The CDR3, as DNA: TGTGCCAGCAGCTTGAGGGGGGGAACAGATACGCAGTATTTT. It is translated as CASSLRGGTDTQYF. Filled out from reference TRBV5-4 and TRBJ2-3, the complete variable domain reads ETGVTQSPTHLIKTRGQQVTLRCSSQSGHNTVSWYQQALGQGPQFIFQYYREEENGRGNFPPRFSGLQFPNYSSELNVNALELDDSALYLCASSLRGGTDTQYFGPGTRLTVL.